This T cell receptor (beta chain) was sequenced in a study of T cells in Graves' hyperthyroidism and ophthalmopathy (dated by TCRdb to the late 2010s). Notes on the research overall: Peripheral blood was sampled at the time of initial diagnosis, prior to any treatment. To identify distinguishing TCR V-J signatures, a discovery cohort of roughly 100 patients was used, comprising some 43 with Graves' ophthalmopathy and around 57 with stable Graves' hyperthyroidism. Prospective prediction of ophthalmopathy was tested in an independent validation cohort consisting of 18 to 20 hyperthyroidism patients and approximately 16 patients who later progressed to ophthalmopathy. The 100 or so discovery patients were randomly split 7:3 into training and test sets. In addition, the study compared T-cell repertoires in thyroid tissue and in blood from a handful of Graves' hyperthyroidism patients. After sampling, hyperthyroidism patients received methimazole starting at 30 mg daily, and ophthalmopathy patients received high-dose intravenous methylprednisolone. According to the paper, TCR Vbeta CDR3 sequencing was carried out on about 140 peripheral blood samples, which came from around 43 ophthalmopathy, around 75 hyperthyroidism and some 17 progressor patients. Results and caveats for the whole study, not just this receptor: Sample size was not statistically predetermined, and investigators were not blinded to group allocation. In validation, progression to ophthalmopathy was predicted by the model with approximately 67% sensitivity and about 72% specificity, a median of roughly 6 months before onset. A model built on a 13 V-J signature distinguished ophthalmopathy from stable hyperthyroidism, reaching over 85% sensitivity and about 81% specificity in cross-validation and 80%/75% in testing. Most expanded thyroid clonotypes (frequency above 0.001) were also detected in blood, a finding suggesting that blood repertoires may reflect thyroid immune responses.

With respect to this clonotype: There is no known antigen for this receptor. Base-call qualities are not available, and no considerably larger clone is one nucleotide away.

Moderately to severely active disease, a Clinical Activity Score of at least 3, a NOSPECS grade of at least 4, and a duration under 3 months were present in ophthalmopathy patients. Exclusion was applied to patients with uncontrolled infections, other autoimmune diseases, pregnancy or lactation. Diagnoses were established on the basis of clinical symptoms, serum thyroxine and TRAb, thyroid ultrasound, and orbital computed tomography. Ficoll-Paque density gradient centrifugation was used to isolate PBMCs from 8 to 10 ml of fresh peripheral blood. Total RNA was extracted using Trizol reagent, and RNA quality was assessed on an Agilent 2100 Bioanalyzer. TCR beta CDR3 regions were amplified from RNA transcripts. A first-round RT-PCR of the TCR CDR3 used the HTBI primer set with the Qiagen OneStep RT-PCR kit. Libraries were constructed in a second round of multiplex PCR, after which size selection and purification were carried out. Libraries were sequenced paired-end with 100 bp reads on an Illumina HiSeq2000. On the study's bioinformatics: Raw data were processed with SOAPnuke, discarding reads with adapters, uncalled bases, mean Phred below 15, or no exact constant-primer or identifier match. COPE v1.2.5 was used to merge high-quality paired reads, and clonotypes were defined as unique nucleotide sequences. MiTCR v1.1 was used to align the clonotypes against IMGT TRBV, TRBD and TRBJ reference segments. Analysis was restricted to V-J combinations with a frequency above 0.0001, which covered approximately 99% of repertoires. A TCS score was defined as the ratio between F50 (clonal expansion) and ExV (chaos), using BLOSUM62-based TCRdist between CDR3 peptides within each V-J. Welch's t-statistics and random forest reduced fewer than 550 V-J features to fewer than 15, which were used in a naive Bayes classifier (R e1071). The public sequencing data were trimmed at Q25 with fastp and processed into clonotypes with MiXCR by TCRdb, which kept only in-frame beta chains. Rows matching on CDR3 protein sequence are summarized as one entry with the most common DNA and genes. TCRdb assigned the V and J calls; the authors' analysis was not used. Counted in this sample were a few hundred thousand distinct CDR3 sequences; around a sixth of them appeared once. The ten top clones hold 35% to 45% of the sample.

The CDR3 starts with the cysteine, ends with the phenylalanine, and has 15 residues. This entry keeps only the CDR3 DNA: 45 bases, framed from base 1. V sheds 7 bases and J sheds 1 base, leaving 14 bases between their ends. The clonotype was recovered from a young man with Graves' ophthalmopathy. Recombination joined TRBV12-3 or TRBV12-4 with TRBJ1-5, and perhaps TRBD1 as D gene, on 5 matching bases. Input material: blood. The DNA reads TGTGCCAGCACCCCCGGAGAGGGGAGCAATCAGCCCCAGCATTTT. Its protein product is CASTPGEGSNQPQHF.